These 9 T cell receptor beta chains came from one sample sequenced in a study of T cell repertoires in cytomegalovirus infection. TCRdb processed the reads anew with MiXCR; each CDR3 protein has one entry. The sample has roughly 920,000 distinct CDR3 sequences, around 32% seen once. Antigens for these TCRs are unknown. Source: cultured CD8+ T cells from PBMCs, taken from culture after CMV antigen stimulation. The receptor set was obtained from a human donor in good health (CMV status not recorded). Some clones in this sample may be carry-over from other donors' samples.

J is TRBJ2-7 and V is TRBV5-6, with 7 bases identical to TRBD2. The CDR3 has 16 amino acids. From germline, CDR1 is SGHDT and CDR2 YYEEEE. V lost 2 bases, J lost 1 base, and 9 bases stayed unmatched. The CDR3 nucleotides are TGTGCCAGCAGCTTCAGCGCGGGGGTCGGTTCCTACGAGCAGTACGTC. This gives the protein CASSFSAGVGSYEQYV.

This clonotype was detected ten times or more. CDR3 DNA sequence: TGTGCCAGCAGCCCCGCAGACCGAGCCTACGAGCAGTACTTC. It specifies CASSPADRAYEQYF. The chain links TRBV7-9 to TRBJ2-7; D is uncertain. Per the germline V gene, CDR1 is SEHNR and CDR2 is FQNEAQ (reference sequence). The CDR3 has 14 amino acids. The V end lost 5 bases, the J end lost 2 bases, and 13 bases lay between the germline ends.

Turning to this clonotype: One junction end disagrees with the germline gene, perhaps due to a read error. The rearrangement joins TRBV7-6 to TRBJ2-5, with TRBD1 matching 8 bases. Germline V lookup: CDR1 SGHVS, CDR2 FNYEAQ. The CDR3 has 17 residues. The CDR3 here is CASSPGPRGTGQETQYF. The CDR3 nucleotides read TGTGCTAGCAGCCCCGGGCCCCGCGGGACAGGCCAAGAGACCCAGTACTTC.

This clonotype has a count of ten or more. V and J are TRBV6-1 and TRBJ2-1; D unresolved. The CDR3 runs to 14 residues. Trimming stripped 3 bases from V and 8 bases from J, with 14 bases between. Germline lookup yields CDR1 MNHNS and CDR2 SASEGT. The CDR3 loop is CASSDNSDGDEQFF. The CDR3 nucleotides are TGTGCCAGCAGTGATAACAGCGATGGGGATGAGCAGTTCTTC.

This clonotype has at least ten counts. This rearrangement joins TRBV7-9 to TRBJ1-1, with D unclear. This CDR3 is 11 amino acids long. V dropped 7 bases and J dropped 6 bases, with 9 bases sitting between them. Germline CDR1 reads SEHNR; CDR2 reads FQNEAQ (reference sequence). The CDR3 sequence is CASTSSPEAFF. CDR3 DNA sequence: TGTGCCAGCACCTCTAGTCCTGAAGCTTTCTTT.

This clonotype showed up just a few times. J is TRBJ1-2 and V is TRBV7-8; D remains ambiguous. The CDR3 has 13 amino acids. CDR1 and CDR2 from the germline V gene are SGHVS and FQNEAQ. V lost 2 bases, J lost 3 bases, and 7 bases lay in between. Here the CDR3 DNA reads TGTGCCAGCAGCTTAAGGCCAGACTATGGCTACACCTTC. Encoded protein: CASSLRPDYGYTF.

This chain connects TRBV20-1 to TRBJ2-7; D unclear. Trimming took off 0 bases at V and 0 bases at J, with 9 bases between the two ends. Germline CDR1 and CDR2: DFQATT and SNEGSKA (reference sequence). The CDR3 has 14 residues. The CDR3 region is CSARDQSISYEQYV. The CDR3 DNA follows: TGCAGTGCTAGAGATCAGAGCATCTCCTACGAGCAGTACGTC.

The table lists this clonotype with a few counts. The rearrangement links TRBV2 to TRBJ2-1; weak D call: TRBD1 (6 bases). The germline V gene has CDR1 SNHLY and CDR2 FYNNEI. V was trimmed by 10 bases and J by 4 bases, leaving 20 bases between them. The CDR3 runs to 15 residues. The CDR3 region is CATLYGTTYYNEQFF. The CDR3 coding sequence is TGTGCCACCCTTTACGGGACAACCTATTACAATGAGCAGTTCTTC.

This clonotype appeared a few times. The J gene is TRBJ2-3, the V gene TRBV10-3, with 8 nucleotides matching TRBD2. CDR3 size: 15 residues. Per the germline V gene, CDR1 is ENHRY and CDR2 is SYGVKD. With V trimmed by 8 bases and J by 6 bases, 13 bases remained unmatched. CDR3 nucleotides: TGTGCCATCTTGACTAGCGAAACGGATCGCGATACGCAGTATTTT. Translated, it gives CAILTSETDRDTQYF.